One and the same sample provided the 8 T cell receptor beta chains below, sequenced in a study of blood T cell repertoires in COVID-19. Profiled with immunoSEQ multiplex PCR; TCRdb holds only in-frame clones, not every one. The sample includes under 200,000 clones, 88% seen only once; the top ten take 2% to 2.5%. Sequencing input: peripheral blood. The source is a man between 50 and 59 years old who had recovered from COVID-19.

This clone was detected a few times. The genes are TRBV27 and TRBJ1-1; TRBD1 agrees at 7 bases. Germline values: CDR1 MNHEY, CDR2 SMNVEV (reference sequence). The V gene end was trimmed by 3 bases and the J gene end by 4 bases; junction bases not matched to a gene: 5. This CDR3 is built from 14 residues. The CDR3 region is CASSLDSGGTEAFF. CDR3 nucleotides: TGTGCCAGCAGTTTGGATTCAGGGGGCACTGAAGCTTTCTTT.

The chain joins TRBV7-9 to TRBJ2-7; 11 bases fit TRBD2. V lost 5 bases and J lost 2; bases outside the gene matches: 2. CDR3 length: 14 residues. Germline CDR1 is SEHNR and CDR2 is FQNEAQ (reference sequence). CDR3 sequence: CASSHSGRAYEQYF. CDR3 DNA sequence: TGTGCCAGCAGCCATAGCGGGAGGGCCTACGAGCAGTACTTC.

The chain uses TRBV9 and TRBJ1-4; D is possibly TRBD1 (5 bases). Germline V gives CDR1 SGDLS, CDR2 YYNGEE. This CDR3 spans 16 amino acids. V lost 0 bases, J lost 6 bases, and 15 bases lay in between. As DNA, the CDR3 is TGTGCCAGCAGCGTAGCTACGAGGGGAGGGGATGAAAAACTGTTTTTT. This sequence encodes CASSVATRGGDEKLFF.

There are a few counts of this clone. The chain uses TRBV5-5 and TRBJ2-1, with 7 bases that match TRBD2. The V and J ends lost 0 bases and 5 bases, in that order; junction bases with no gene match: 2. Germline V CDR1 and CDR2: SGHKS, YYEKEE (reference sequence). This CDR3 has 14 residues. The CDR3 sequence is CASSLGTSDNEQFF. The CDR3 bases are TGTGCCAGCAGCTTGGGGACTAGTGACAATGAGCAGTTCTTC.

CDR3 nucleotide sequence: TGTGCCAGCAGCTTAGACTCCACTAGCGGGGTCTACGAGCAGTACTTC. Its translation: CASSLDSTSGVYEQYF. This sequence joins TRBV7-2 and TRBJ2-7; 10 nucleotides agree with TRBD2. The germline CDR1 and CDR2 sequences are SGHTA and FQGNSA. This CDR3 region has 16 residues. V lost 1 base and J lost 3; bases outside the gene matches: 6.

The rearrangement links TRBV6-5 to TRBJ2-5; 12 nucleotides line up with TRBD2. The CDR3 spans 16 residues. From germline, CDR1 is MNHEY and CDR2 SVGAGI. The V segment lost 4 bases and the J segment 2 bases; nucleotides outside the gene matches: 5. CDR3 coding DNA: TGTGCCAGCAGTTGGACTAGCGGGGCCCCACAAGAGACCCAGTACTTC. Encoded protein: CASSWTSGAPQETQYF.

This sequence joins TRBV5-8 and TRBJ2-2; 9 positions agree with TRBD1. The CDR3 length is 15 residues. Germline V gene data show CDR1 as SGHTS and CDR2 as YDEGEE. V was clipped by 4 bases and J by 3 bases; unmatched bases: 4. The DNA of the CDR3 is TGTGCCAGCAGCCAAGGGACAGGGTACACCGGGGAGCTGTTTTTT. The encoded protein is CASSQGTGYTGELFF.

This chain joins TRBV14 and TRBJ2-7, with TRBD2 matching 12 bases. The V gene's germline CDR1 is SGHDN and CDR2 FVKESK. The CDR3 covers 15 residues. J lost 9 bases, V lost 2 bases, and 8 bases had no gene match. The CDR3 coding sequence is TGTGCCAGCAGCCAAATGCCTAGCGGGGGGGCTTTGCAGTACTTC. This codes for CASSQMPSGGALQYF.